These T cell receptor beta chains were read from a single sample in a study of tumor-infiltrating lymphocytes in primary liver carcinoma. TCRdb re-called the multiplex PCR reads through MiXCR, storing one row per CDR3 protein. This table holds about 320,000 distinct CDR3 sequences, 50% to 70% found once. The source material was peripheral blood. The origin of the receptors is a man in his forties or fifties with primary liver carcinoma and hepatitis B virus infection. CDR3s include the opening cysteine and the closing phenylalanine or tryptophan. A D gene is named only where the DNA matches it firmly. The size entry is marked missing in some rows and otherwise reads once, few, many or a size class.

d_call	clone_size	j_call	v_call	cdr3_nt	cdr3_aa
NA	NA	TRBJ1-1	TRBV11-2	TGTGCCAGCAGCTTAGCTGGGCTAACGAACACTGAAGCTTTCTTT	CASSLAGLTNTEAFF
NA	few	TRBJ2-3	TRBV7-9	TGTGCCAGCAGCTTAGCGCACAACACAGATACGCAGTATTTT	CASSLAHNTDTQYF
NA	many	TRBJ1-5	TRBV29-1	TGCAGCGTTGAAGGATTGTTGGGGGGCGGTGGCAATCAGCCCCAGCATTTT	CSVEGLLGGGGNQPQHF
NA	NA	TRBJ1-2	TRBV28	TGTGCCAGCATACGGGGAAAAGGAGGCTACACCTTC	CASIRGKGGYTF
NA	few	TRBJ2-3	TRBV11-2	TGTGCCAGCAGCTTAGACCCAAGGTCCGCAGATACGCAGTATTTT	CASSLDPRSADTQYF
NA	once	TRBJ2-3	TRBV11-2	TGTGCCAGCAGCTCCCAGGATGGGGATACGCACTATTTT	CASSSQDGDTHYF
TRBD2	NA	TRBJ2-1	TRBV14	TGTGCCAGCAGCCAAGTAACTAGCGGGAGGCGATCCTACAATGAGCAGTTCTTC	CASSQVTSGRRSYNEQFF
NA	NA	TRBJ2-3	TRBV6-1	TGTGTCAGCAGGGTCACGGATACGCAGTATTTT	CVSRVTDTQYF
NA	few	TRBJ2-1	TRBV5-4	TGTGCCAGCAGCTTGGGTGGGGGGAGCTACAATGAGCAGTTCTTC	CASSLGGGSYNEQFF
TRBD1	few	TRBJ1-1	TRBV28	TGTGCCAGCAGTCGGCTCGGGACAGGGAGCACTGAAGCTTTCTTT	CASSRLGTGSTEAFF
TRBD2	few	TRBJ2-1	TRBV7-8	TGTGCCAGCAGCTTACGGGGAGCGGGAGGGATTCCATACAATGAGCAGTTCTTC	CASSLRGAGGIPYNEQFF
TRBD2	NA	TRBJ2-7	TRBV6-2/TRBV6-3	TGTGCCAGCAGGGACCGACTAGCGGCCTCCTACGAGCAGTACTTC	CASRDRLAASYEQYF
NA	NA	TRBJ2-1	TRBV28	TGTGCCAGCAGCTTTAAGTCCTTAGCTTACAATGAGCAGTTCTTC	CASSFKSLAYNEQFF
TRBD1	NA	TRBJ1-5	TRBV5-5	TGTGCCAGCAACGGGACAGGGAGGCAAGATCAGCCCCAGCATTTT	CASNGTGRQDQPQHF
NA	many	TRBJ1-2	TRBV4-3	TGCGCCAGCAGCCAAGATGGGACCTATGGCTACACCTTC	CASSQDGTYGYTF
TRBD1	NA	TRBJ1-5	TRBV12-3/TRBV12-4	TGTGCCAGTGGTGCTACAGGGGGCGCAAAAGGCAATCAGCCCCAGCATTTT	CASGATGGAKGNQPQHF
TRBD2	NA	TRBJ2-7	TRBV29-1	TGCAGCGTAACTGGGACTAGCTACGAGCAATACTTC	CSVTGTSYEQYF
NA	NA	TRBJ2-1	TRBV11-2	TGTGCCAACACCACGGGAAGGCCGTACAATGAGCAGTTCTTC	CANTTGRPYNEQFF
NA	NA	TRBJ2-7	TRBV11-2	TGTGCCAGCGGCCCCGGACCAACCCGCGAGCAGTACTTC	CASGPGPTREQYF
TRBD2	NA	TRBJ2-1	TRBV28	TGTGCCAGCAGTTTTCAGATTAGCGGGAGACATCTCAATGAGCAGTTCTTC	CASSFQISGRHLNEQFF
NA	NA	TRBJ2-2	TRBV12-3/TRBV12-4	TGTGTCAGCAGTTTAATGGGTTCTACCGGGGAGCTGCTTTTT	CVSSLMGSTGELLF
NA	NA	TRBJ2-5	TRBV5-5	TGTGCCAGCAGCTTGGACGGGGCCTCAGAGACCCAGTACTTC	CASSLDGASETQYF
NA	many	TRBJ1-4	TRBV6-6	TGTGCCAGCAGTTATGCCTCGTTAAATGAAAAACTGTTTTTT	CASSYASLNEKLFF
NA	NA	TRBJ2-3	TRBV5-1	TGCGCCAGCAGCTCGGACCCATGGGGCACAGATACGCAGTATTTT	CASSSDPWGTDTQYF
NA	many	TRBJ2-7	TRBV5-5	TGTGCCAGCAGCTTGGCACAGACCGAGGCGAACTACGAGCAGTACTTC	CASSLAQTEANYEQYF
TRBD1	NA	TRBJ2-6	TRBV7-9	TGTGCCAGCAGCTTAGAATGGGGGACAGGGGGCATAACTGGGGCCAACGTCCTGACTTTC	CASSLEWGTGGITGANVLTF
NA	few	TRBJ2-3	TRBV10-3	TGTGCCATCAGTGAGGGATTGCGAGCGTCCACAGATACGCAGTATTTT	CAISEGLRASTDTQYF
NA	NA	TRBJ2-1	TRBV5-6	TGTGCCAGCACCCATGGCAGGGTTGTTGAGGATGAGCAGTTCTTC	CASTHGRVVEDEQFF
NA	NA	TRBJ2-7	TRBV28	TGCGCCAGCAGTTCAAGTCAGTACTTCGAGCAGTACTTC	CASSSSQYFEQYF
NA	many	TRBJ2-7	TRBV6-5	TGTGCCAGCAGGGGGGGGCCAGGAGAGCAGTACTTC	CASRGGPGEQYF
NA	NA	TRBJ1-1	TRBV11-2	TGTGCCATCAGCTCCCTGACAGGCTTTGAAGCTTCCTTT	CAISSLTGFEASF
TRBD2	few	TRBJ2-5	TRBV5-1	TGCGCCAGCAGCTCAACTCTAGCGGGAGTTGGCGAGACCCAGTACTTC	CASSSTLAGVGETQYF
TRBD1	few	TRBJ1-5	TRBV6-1	TGTGCCAGCAGGACAGGGGGCTATAATCAGCCCCAGCATTTT	CASRTGGYNQPQHF
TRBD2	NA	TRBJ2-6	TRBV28	TGTGCCAGCAGTCCGCGGAGCGGGAGTGTTCCTGGGGCCAACGTCCTGACTTTC	CASSPRSGSVPGANVLTF
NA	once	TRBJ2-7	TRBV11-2	TGTGCCAGCAGCCCCATTAGCCGGGCCTCAACAACCTACGAGCAGTACTTC	CASSPISRASTTYEQYF
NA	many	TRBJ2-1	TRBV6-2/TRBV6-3	TGTGCCAGCAGTTATTTGGGCCTTACAAGAAATGAGCAGTTCTTC	CASSYLGLTRNEQFF
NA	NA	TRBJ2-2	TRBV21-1	TGTGCCAGCAGCAAACTAGAACCCGGGGAGCTGTTTTTT	CASSKLEPGELFF
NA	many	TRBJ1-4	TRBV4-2	TGTGCCAGCAGCCAACCCCCCGGGCCTGAAAAACTGTTTTTT	CASSQPPGPEKLFF
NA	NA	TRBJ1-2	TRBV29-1	TGCAGGGTTTTGGACATGTACTATGGCTACACCTTC	CRVLDMYYGYTF
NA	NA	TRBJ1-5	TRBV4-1	TGCTCCAGCAGTCCCATAGAGGGGAGCAATCAGCCCCAGCATTTC	CSSSPIEGSNQPQHF
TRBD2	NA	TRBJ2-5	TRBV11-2	TGTGCCAGCAGCTTAGACTGGACTAGCATGAGGCAAGAGACCCAGTACTTC	CASSLDWTSMRQETQYF
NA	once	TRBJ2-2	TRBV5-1	TGCGCCAGCAGCCTATCCCGACAGGTGAACACCGGGGAGCTGTTTTTT	CASSLSRQVNTGELFF
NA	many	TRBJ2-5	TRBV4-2	TGTGCCAGCAGCCAAGGCCAGGAGTTATCCCAAGAGACCCAGTACTTC	CASSQGQELSQETQYF
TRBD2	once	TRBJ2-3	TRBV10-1	TGCGCCTGCAGTGAGTCGGGAGGGGATACGCAGTATTTT	CACSESGGDTQYF
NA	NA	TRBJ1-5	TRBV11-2	TGTGCCAGCAGCTCATACGGGAACGGGCAGCCCCAGCATTTT	CASSSYGNGQPQHF
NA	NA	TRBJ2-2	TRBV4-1	TGCGCTAGCAGCCAAGATCGGGCGGGGGCGAACACCGGGGAGCTGGTTTTT	CASSQDRAGANTGELVF
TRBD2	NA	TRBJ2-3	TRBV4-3	TGCGCCAGCAGCCAAGGGGGGGGTAGCGGGAGGTTGGCAGATACGCAGTATTTT	CASSQGGGSGRLADTQYF